This is a list of T cell receptor beta chains from one sample in a study of T-cell reconstitution after alpha-beta-depleted transplantation in children. TCRdb called the PCR reads again in MiXCR, with one record for every CDR3 protein. The table shows about 350,000 distinct CDR3 sequences, with roughly 15% occurring only once. Here the sequenced sample was PBMCs, taken from the stem cell graft. All receptors derive from a human donor who donated a stem cell graft to a child with Fanconi anemia. The CDR3 runs from the conserved cysteine through the conserved F or W. D genes are given only for firm matches. Rows may omit the clone size; those that give it use once, few, many or a size class.

.	15	TRBV6-2/TRBV6-3	TRBJ2-3	TRBD2	TGTGCCAGCAGTTCTGAGCGGGGTAGACGAGATACGCAGTATTTT	CASSSERGRRDTQYF
.	15	TRBV29-1	TRBJ2-2	TRBD1	TGCAGCGCCGAGGACAGGGAAGTAAACACCGGGGAGCTGTTTTTT	CSAEDREVNTGELFF
many	10	TRBV29-1	TRBJ1-2	.	TGCAGCGTCAGAGACTATGGCTACACCTTC	CSVRDYGYTF
.	14	TRBV5-1	TRBJ1-2	.	TGCGCCAGCAGCTTACGGACAGACCTGAGTCGCTACACCTTC	CASSLRTDLSRYTF
.	14	TRBV11-2	TRBJ1-3	.	TGTGCCAGCAGCTCAATAATCTCTGGAAACACCATATATTTT	CASSSIISGNTIYF
few	11	TRBV20-1	TRBJ1-1	.	TGCAGTGCTAGAGATCTGACTGAAGCTTTCTTT	CSARDLTEAFF
many	15	TRBV7-9	TRBJ2-1	TRBD2	TGTGCCAGCAGCCCCCAACTAGCGGGGCCCAATGAGCAGTTCTTC	CASSPQLAGPNEQFF
.	11	TRBV27	TRBJ2-1	TRBD1	TGTGCCAACCTTAGGGGGCCAGGGAAGTTCTTC	CANLRGPGKFF
many	14	TRBV5-1	TRBJ1-2	.	TGCGCCAGCAGCTTGGAGGGCAGATCCTATGGCTACACCTTC	CASSLEGRSYGYTF
.	12	TRBV2	TRBJ2-5	.	TGTGCCAGCAGTGTAAGCTCGGAGACCCAGTACTTC	CASSVSSETQYF
few	12	TRBV6-6	TRBJ1-1	.	TGTGCCAGCGGGCCCGCGAACACTGAAGCTTTCTTT	CASGPANTEAFF
many	15	TRBV10-3	TRBJ2-6	.	TGTGCCATCAGTCTCACAGGGTCTGGGGCCAACGTCCTGACTTTC	CAISLTGSGANVLTF
many	14	TRBV7-9	TRBJ1-4	.	TGTGCCAGCAGCCAACAAAACGTTATTGAAAAACTGTTTTTT	CASSQQNVIEKLFF
.	18	TRBV5-1	TRBJ2-5	TRBD2	TGCGCCAGCAGCTTGGCCATAACTCTAGCGGGGGGGCAGGAGACCCAGTACTTC	CASSLAITLAGGQETQYF
.	16	TRBV6-5	TRBJ1-1	.	TGTGCCAGCAGTTACTCGAGTCCGGAACCGAACACTGAAGCTTTCTTT	CASSYSSPEPNTEAFF
many	16	TRBV5-1	TRBJ2-2	TRBD1	TGCGCCAGCAGCTTGGCTCAGGGGGCAGCCACCGGGGAGCTGTTTTTT	CASSLAQGAATGELFF
.	15	TRBV12-3/TRBV12-4	TRBJ1-5	.	TGTGCCAGCACCCGGAGTGCAGGTCCTAATCAGCCCCAGCATTTT	CASTRSAGPNQPQHF
many	15	TRBV5-1	TRBJ2-1	.	TGCGCCAGCAGCTGGGAGGGGGGCTCCTACAATGAGCAGTTCTTC	CASSWEGGSYNEQFF
many	12	TRBV12-3/TRBV12-4	TRBJ2-3	.	TGTGCCAGCAGACCGAGCACAGATACGCAGTATTTT	CASRPSTDTQYF
few	15	TRBV3-1	TRBJ1-2	TRBD1	TGTGCCAGCAGCCAAGTGGCGGGACAGGGGAATGGTTACACCTTC	CASSQVAGQGNGYTF
many	11	TRBV30	TRBJ1-1	.	TGTGCCGGGATCGGGGGCACTGAAGCTTTCTTT	CAGIGGTEAFF
.	14	TRBV15	TRBJ2-1	TRBD2	TGTGCCACCAGCAGAGGTGGTAGCGGGGGCCTTCGAGTCTTC	CATSRGGSGGLRVF
.	16	TRBV6-5	TRBJ2-1	.	TGTGCCAGCAGTTACAAAAGGGGTACCTCCTACAATGAGCAGTTCTTC	CASSYKRGTSYNEQFF
.	15	TRBV14	TRBJ1-1	TRBD1	TGTGCCAGCAGCCAACTGGACAGGGGGATTACTGAAGCTTTCTTT	CASSQLDRGITEAFF
few	15	TRBV28	TRBJ1-4	TRBD1	TGTGCCAGCAGTTGGGGACAGGGGGGATATGAAAAACTGTTTTTT	CASSWGQGGYEKLFF
few	14	TRBV12-3/TRBV12-4	TRBJ2-3	.	TGTGCCAGCAGTATGGGATCCCTGGGGGGTACGCAGTATTTT	CASSMGSLGGTQYF
many	15	TRBV3-1	TRBJ1-1	TRBD1	TGTGCCAGCAGCCGAAACAGGGGGGGAAACACTGAAGCTTTCTTT	CASSRNRGGNTEAFF
many	11	TRBV12-3/TRBV12-4	TRBJ1-5	.	TGTGCCACCAAGACGAATCAGCCCCAGCATTTT	CATKTNQPQHF
.	14	TRBV28	TRBJ1-5	TRBD1	TGTACCAGCAGTTTTGGACAGGGAGGTCAGCCCCAGCATTTT	CTSSFGQGGQPQHF
.	14	TRBV7-9	TRBJ1-5	.	TGTGCCAGCAGCCCATCGGGGGTAGTGGATCCCCAGCATTTT	CASSPSGVVDPQHF
few	13	TRBV5-1	TRBJ1-1	.	TGCGCCAGGACCCCGGACTCAAACACTGAAGCTTTCTTT	CARTPDSNTEAFF
many	14	TRBV4-3	TRBJ1-1	.	TGCGCCAGCAGCCAGGAACAGGGTAACACTGAAGCTTTCTTT	CASSQEQGNTEAFF
.	12	TRBV12-3/TRBV12-4	TRBJ1-1	.	TGTGCCAGCAGTTATGGGACCCAGGGCGGTTTCTTT	CASSYGTQGGFF
.	15	TRBV4-2	TRBJ2-1	TRBD2	TGTGCCAGCAGCCAAGATGCACTAGCGGGCAATGAGCAGTTCTTC	CASSQDALAGNEQFF
many	15	TRBV6-4	TRBJ1-1	.	TGTGCCAGCAGCCCCCGGGCAGGGATGAACACTGAAGCTTTCTTT	CASSPRAGMNTEAFF
few	15	TRBV20-1	TRBJ2-1	TRBD1	TGCAGTGCTAGGGACCCGGGACAGGGGGTAGATGAGCAGTTCTTC	CSARDPGQGVDEQFF
few	13	TRBV20-1	TRBJ1-2	TRBD1	TGCAGTGCGAGGGACAGAACTAACTATGGCTACACCTTC	CSARDRTNYGYTF
many	15	TRBV5-1	TRBJ1-1	.	TGCGCCAGCACCCTCACGGGGGGATTGAACACTGAAGCTTTCTTT	CASTLTGGLNTEAFF
few	16	TRBV12-3/TRBV12-4	TRBJ1-4	.	TGTGCCAGCGCGAACATACGGGGAGGGCTAGTAGAAAAACTGTTTTTT	CASANIRGGLVEKLFF
many	10	TRBV12-3/TRBV12-4	TRBJ2-3	.	TGTGCCAGCAGTTTAGATACGCAGTATTTT	CASSLDTQYF
many	12	TRBV6-2/TRBV6-3	TRBJ2-1	.	TGTGCCAGCAGGACAGTTTACAATGAGCAGTTCTTC	CASRTVYNEQFF
.	12	TRBV3-1	TRBJ2-1	.	TGTGCCAGCAGCCAGGAGCTTTCTGAGCAGTTCTTC	CASSQELSEQFF
few	14	TRBV6-5	TRBJ1-3	TRBD1	TGTGCCAGCAGTTCCGACAGGGAAGAAAACACCATATATTTT	CASSSDREENTIYF
.	16	TRBV7-9	TRBJ1-6	TRBD1	TGTGCCAGCAGCTTCACCGGGACAGGACCTAATTCACCCCTCCACTTT	CASSFTGTGPNSPLHF
.	15	TRBV12-3/TRBV12-4	TRBJ1-1	.	TGTGCCAGCAGTTTAGGACCTCAGGGACGAACTGAAGCTTTCTTT	CASSLGPQGRTEAFF
many	16	TRBV5-1	TRBJ2-1	TRBD1	TGCGCCAGCAGCTTGCACGGGACAGGGGGCTACAATGAGCAGTTCTTC	CASSLHGTGGYNEQFF
.	14	TRBV29-1	TRBJ1-1	.	TGCAGCGTTGAAATTAACAGGGCGAACACTGAAGCTTTCTTT	CSVEINRANTEAFF
.	14	TRBV6-5	TRBJ1-1	TRBD1	TGTGCCAGCTCAGCCACAGGGGGCGGCACTGAAGCTTTCTTT	CASSATGGGTEAFF
.	10	TRBV20-1	TRBJ1-1	.	TGCAGTGCTTCCGATTTTGAAGCTTTCTTT	CSASDFEAFF
.	16	TRBV11-2	TRBJ1-4	.	TGTGCCAGCAGCTTAGGCCGGCGACCCCCTAATGAAAAACTGTTTTTT	CASSLGRRPPNEKLFF
many	16	TRBV7-8	TRBJ2-1	.	TGTGCCAGCAGCTTAGCTGCGGGTAGCTCCTACAATGAGCAGTTCTTC	CASSLAAGSSYNEQFF